One sample yielded the 14 T cell receptor beta chains listed below, sequenced in a study of cytomegalovirus exposure and HLA in healthy donors. Vbeta (60) and Jbeta (13) primers were used in the PCR. The method was immunoSEQ multiplex PCR; TCRdb's version includes in-frame clones alone and lacks a portion of them. The sample's table shows approximately 190,000 clones. Sequencing input: PBMCs. Receptors were obtained from a boy aged 5-17 years in good health and CMV-seronegative.

This sequence joins TRBV15 and TRBJ2-2, with 8 bases fitting TRBD2. The germline V gene has CDR1 LNHNV and CDR2 YYDKDF (reference sequence). V gave up 5 bases and J gave up 7 bases; unmatched junction bases: 12. The CDR3 covers 16 residues. CDR3 amino acids: CATSGTERGFGGELFF. The DNA of the CDR3 is TGTGCCACCAGCGGAACCGAGCGGGGGTTTGGCGGGGAGCTGTTTTTT.

V is TRBV7-2 and J is TRBJ1-6, with D perhaps matching TRBD1 (6 bases). The length of the CDR3 is 17 residues. Germline V CDR1 and CDR2: SGHTA, FQGNSA. With 5 bases removed from V and 7 bases from J, the gap between germline ends came to 21 bases. CDR3 loop: CASSLSSRQGSNSPLHF. The DNA of the CDR3 is TGTGCCAGCAGCCTAAGTTCGCGCCAGGGGTCAAATTCACCCCTCCACTTT. The full variable domain, completed using reference TRBV7-2 and TRBJ1-6, is GAGVSQSPSNKVTEKGKDVELRCDPISGHTALYWYRQSLGQGLEFLIYFQGNSAPDKSGLPSDRFSAERTGGSVSTLTIQRTQQEDSAVYLCASSLSSRQGSNSPLHFGNGTRLTVT.

The V gene is TRBV6-1, the J gene TRBJ2-3; D not certain. Trimming removed 1 base at V and 5 bases at J, with 4 bases between. The CDR3 spans 12 residues. Looked up from germline, CDR1 is MNHNS and CDR2 is SASEGT. The CDR3 region has the DNA TGTGCCAGCAGTGAAGAGAGAGATACGCAGTATTTT. This gives the protein CASSEERDTQYF.

This chain links TRBV4-1 with TRBJ2-1, with D unresolved. V lost 0 bases and J 4 bases, leaving 4 bases between the germline ends. This CDR3 region has 13 residues. In germline, CDR1 is MGHRA, CDR2 YSYEKL. This CDR3 reads CASSQEEYNEQFF. The CDR3 DNA reads TGCGCCAGCAGCCAAGAAGAGTACAATGAGCAGTTCTTC.

The rearrangement joins TRBV19 to TRBJ1-1; 10 nucleotides match TRBD1. J was trimmed by 2 bases and V by 3 bases; bases with no gene match: 0. Germline values: CDR1 LNHDA, CDR2 SQIVND (reference sequence). This CDR3 is 14 amino acids long. CDR3 amino acids: CASSMTGGNTEAFF. Written as DNA, the CDR3 is TGTGCCAGTAGTATGACAGGGGGCAACACTGAAGCTTTCTTT.

This rearrangement joins TRBV6-5 to TRBJ1-2, with a tentative D call TRBD1 (5 bases). Germline V CDR1 and CDR2: MNHEY, SVGAGI. The germline V and J ends were trimmed by 7 bases and 8 bases, with 20 bases remaining between them. The CDR3 sequence is 14 residues long. DNA for the CDR3: TGTGCCAGCACCATATCGGGGGGGGTTCTGGGCTACACCTTC. Encoded protein: CASTISGGVLGYTF.

The rearrangement joins TRBV7-9 to TRBJ1-4, with D perhaps matching TRBD1 (6 bases). CDR1 and CDR2 (germline): SEHNR, FQNEAQ (reference sequence). The CDR3 covers 15 residues. The V end lost 3 bases, the J end lost 6 bases, and 14 bases lay between the germline ends. The CDR3 spells CASSLVGGRDEKLFF. In DNA, the CDR3 is TGTGCCAGCAGCTTGGTTGGGGGCAGAGATGAAAAACTGTTTTTT.

This sequence joins TRBV5-6 and TRBJ2-3; D is uncertain. The V gene's germline CDR1 is SGHDT and CDR2 YYEEEE. The V end lost 4 bases, the J end lost 0 bases, and 12 bases lay between the germline ends. The CDR3 has 15 residues. In DNA, the CDR3 is TGTGCCAGCAGCAAGACAAGATTAAGCACAGATACGCAGTATTTT. Its translation is CASSKTRLSTDTQYF.

The chain combines TRBV4-1 with TRBJ2-5, with D tentatively TRBD1 (7 bases). Germline values: CDR1 MGHRA, CDR2 YSYEKL. The CDR3 consists of 15 residues. The V end lost 2 bases, the J end lost 11 bases, and 21 bases lay between the germline ends. The CDR3 spells CASSQPAGQIQEQYF. The CDR3 DNA reads as TGCGCCAGCAGCCAACCTGCGGGACAGATACAAGAGCAGTACTTC.

CDR3 sequence: CASSAIREWGPRPDGYTF. The DNA of the CDR3 is TGTGCCAGTAGTGCGATCCGGGAGTGGGGCCCTCGACCGGATGGCTACACCTTC. V and J are TRBV19 and TRBJ1-2; the D gene is possibly TRBD1 (5 bases). Looked up from germline, CDR1 is LNHDA and CDR2 is SQIVND (reference sequence). This CDR3 spans 18 amino acids. Trimming cost V 5 bases and J 6 bases, with 28 bases left between them.

The chain has TRBV11-3 and TRBJ2-1, with D perhaps matching TRBD2 (6 bases). With 3 bases removed from V and 5 bases from J, the gap between germline ends came to 17 bases. CDR1 is SGHNT and CDR2 is YENEEA in the germline V gene. This CDR3 is 16 amino acids long. CDR3 in DNA: TGTGCCAGCAGCTTGGGCATGATGCGGGACGACAATGAGCAGTTCTTC. Amino acid sequence: CASSLGMMRDDNEQFF.

The rearrangement links TRBV6-4 to TRBJ1-1; D perhaps matches TRBD1 (5 bases). The CDR3 is 13 amino acids. Trimming stripped 2 bases from V and 3 bases from J, with 7 bases between. CDR1 is MRHNA and CDR2 is SNTAGT in the germline V gene. This CDR3 is CASSDEGDTEAFF. The CDR3 nucleotides read TGTGCCAGCAGTGACGAAGGGGACACTGAAGCTTTCTTT.

The chain recombines TRBV5-5 with TRBJ2-7; TRBD2 matches 7 bases. The CDR3 totals 13 residues. Germline CDR1 and CDR2: SGHKS and YYEKEE (reference sequence). Trimming removed 4 bases from V and 3 bases from J; junction bases left unmatched: 4. The CDR3 loop reads CASSGGDFYEQYF. For the CDR3, the DNA is TGTGCCAGCAGCGGGGGGGATTTCTACGAGCAGTACTTC.

The genes are TRBV7-8 and TRBJ2-2; TRBD1 aligns across 10 bases. The V and J ends lost 3 bases and 4 bases, in that order; junction bases with no gene match: 8. Germline V gene data show CDR1 as SGHVS and CDR2 as FQNEAQ. The CDR3 is made up of 17 amino acids. CDR3 in amino acids: CASSFLGTGAVTGELFF. The CDR3 DNA is TGTGCCAGCAGCTTTCTGGGGACAGGGGCGGTCACCGGGGAGCTGTTTTTT.